This T cell receptor (beta chain) emerged from a study of cytomegalovirus exposure and HLA in healthy donors. Study-level points and caveats: High specificity and sensitivity for cytomegalovirus status were reported for the classifier.

PCR was performed using 60 Vbeta and 13 Jbeta primers. Produced via immunoSEQ multiplex PCR; TCRdb's table is partial and in-frame only. The sample comprises more than 130,000 clones, around 76% of which are singletons, and roughly 2.8% rests with the top ten. As concerns this clone: No antigen is known for it.

The receptor comes from a male donor in good health and CMV-seronegative. The sample comprised PBMCs.

The CDR3 DNA is TGCGCCAGCAGCCAACTACGCTCCGGAAACACCATATATTTT. Protein sequence: CASSQLRSGNTIYF. V gene TRBV4-1 combines with J gene TRBJ1-3; D gene ambiguous. V lost 2 bases and J 4 bases, leaving 9 bases between the germline ends. The germline V gene has CDR1 MGHRA and CDR2 YSYEKL. CDR3 length: 14 amino acids.